One TCR beta chain is described in this entry. These data originate in a study of blood T cell repertoires in COVID-19. Study information: Acute-phase and convalescent COVID-19 samples originated in the United States, Italy and Spain. PBMCs, B-cell-depleted T cells, or T cells were the source of the cDNA or gDNA that made up the material.

Methods used by the authors: The authors estimated nucleated cell counts from reference gene primer amplification. Profiled with immunoSEQ multiplex PCR; TCRdb holds only in-frame clones, not every one. Clone size and V and J calls were adopted from that table, with D and trimming inferred from the DNA. The sample lists some 120,000 clones; 71% were seen once. V dropped 0 bases and J dropped 6 bases, with 12 bases sitting between them. The CDR3 is 15 residues long. The V gene's germline CDR1 is SGHDN and CDR2 FVKESK. This receptor was taken from a human donor with acute or convalescent COVID-19. The donor label of this sample is uncertain. Sequenced input: peripheral blood. The chain employs TRBV14 and TRBJ1-5; D remains unclear. CDR3 DNA sequence: TGTGCCAGCAGCCAAGATTTTACAGACATTCAGCCCCAGCATTTT. As protein: CASSQDFTDIQPQHF.